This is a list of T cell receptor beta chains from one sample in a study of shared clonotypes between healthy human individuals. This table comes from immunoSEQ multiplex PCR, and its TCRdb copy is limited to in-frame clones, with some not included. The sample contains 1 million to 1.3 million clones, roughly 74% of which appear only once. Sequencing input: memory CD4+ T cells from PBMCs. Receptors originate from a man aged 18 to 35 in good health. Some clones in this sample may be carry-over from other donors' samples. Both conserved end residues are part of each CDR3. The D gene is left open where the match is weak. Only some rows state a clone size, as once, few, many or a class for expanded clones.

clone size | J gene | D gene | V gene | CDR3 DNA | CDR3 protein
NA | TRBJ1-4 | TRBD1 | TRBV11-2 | TGTGCCAGCAGCCCAAGAGGGACAGGGGGTGAAAAACTGTTTTTT | CASSPRGTGGEKLFF
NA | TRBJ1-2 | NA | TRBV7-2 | TGTGCCAGCAGCCCTGATCTCTATGGCTACACCTTC | CASSPDLYGYTF
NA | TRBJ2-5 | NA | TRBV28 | TGTGCCAGCACCTCGGGGGGCCGGGAGACCCAGTACTTC | CASTSGGRETQYF
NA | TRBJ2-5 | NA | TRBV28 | TGTGCCAGCGGCGAGGGACGGCGAGAGACCCAGTACTTC | CASGEGRRETQYF
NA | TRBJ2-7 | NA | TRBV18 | TGTGCCAGCTCACCAGGTTCTTCCTACGAGCAGTACTTC | CASSPGSSYEQYF
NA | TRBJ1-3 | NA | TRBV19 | TGTGCCAGTAGGGACGGACGGGGAGCAGGAAACACCATATATTTT | CASRDGRGAGNTIYF
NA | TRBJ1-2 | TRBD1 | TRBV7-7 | TGTGCCAGCAGCGCGACAGGGGTCGGCTACACCTTC | CASSATGVGYTF
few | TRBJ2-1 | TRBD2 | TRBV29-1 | TGCAGCGTTGCGCGGGGGGCGAGCAATGAGCAGTTCTTC | CSVARGASNEQFF
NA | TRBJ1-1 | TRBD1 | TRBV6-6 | TGTGCCAGCAGTTACGGGACAGCGAACACTGAAGCTTTCTTT | CASSYGTANTEAFF
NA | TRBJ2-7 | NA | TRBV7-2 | TGTGCCAGCAGCCAGATGACTAGTCCGCCCTACGAGCAGTACTTC | CASSQMTSPPYEQYF